These T cell receptor beta chains were read from a single sample in a study of T-cell memory formation after mild COVID-19. TCRdb analysed the 5' RACE reads with MiXCR anew, one entry per CDR3 protein. The sample has roughly 68,000 distinct CDR3 sequences, 16% seen once. Sequencing was performed on PBMCs or a T cell subset sorted from them (not recorded which). The receptors stem from an adult woman who had mild COVID-19 (a few samples of this study predate the infection). Cell type and time point are not known. Both conserved end residues are part of each CDR3. D genes are given only for firm matches. Not every row has a clone size; where given, it reads once, few, many or a size class.

CDR3nt,CDR3aa,j_gene,v_gene,d_gene,abundance
TGTGCCAGCAGCTCCTACGACAGGGCTAACTATGGCTACACCTTC,CASSSYDRANYGYTF,TRBJ1-2,TRBV11-2,TRBD1,once
TGTGCCAGCAAAACGGACAGGGGGTACAATCAGCCCCAGCATTTT,CASKTDRGYNQPQHF,TRBJ1-5,TRBV27,TRBD1,few
TGCAGTGCTAGGAGGCGGTCTACCTACGAGCAGTACTTC,CSARRRSTYEQYF,TRBJ2-7,TRBV20-1,-,few
TGTGCCAGCAGTCTGGGGACTAGCGGGAGTAGAGAGACCCAGTACTTC,CASSLGTSGSRETQYF,TRBJ2-5,TRBV12-3/TRBV12-4,TRBD2,-
TGTGCCAGCAGTTACGGTAGGAACACTGAAGCTTTCTTT,CASSYGRNTEAFF,TRBJ1-1,TRBV6-5,-,medium-sized
TGTGCCAGCAGTCGACAAACATCGGCGGGCGGCTACACCTTC,CASSRQTSAGGYTF,TRBJ1-2,TRBV4-2,-,few
TGTGCCAGCAGTTTGAGGGGGGGGATGTCCCCTATCTTGAACACTGAAGCTTTCTTT,CASSLRGGMSPILNTEAFF,TRBJ1-1,TRBV27,-,-
TGTGCCAGCAGCCCTAGCGGGGGGTCTGATCTGTTTTTT,CASSPSGGSDLFF,TRBJ2-2,TRBV12-3/TRBV12-4,TRBD2,few
TGCAGTGCTAGATGGGGGAGCGTAACCTACAATGAGCAGTTCTTC,CSARWGSVTYNEQFF,TRBJ2-1,TRBV20-1,-,-
TGTGCCAGCAGCCAAGAGTGGGGGCCCAACACCGGGGAGCTGTTTTTT,CASSQEWGPNTGELFF,TRBJ2-2,TRBV27,-,few
TGTGCCACCAGTGATTCCGTAATGGAGGAGGATGGCAATGAGCAGTTCTTC,CATSDSVMEEDGNEQFF,TRBJ2-1,TRBV24-1,-,-
TGTGCCAGCAGCCAGGAACCGTGGGCAACTAATGAAAAACTGTTTTTT,CASSQEPWATNEKLFF,TRBJ1-4,TRBV7-6,-,few
TGTGCCAGCAGCTTCTTCACAGGGCTTGGAGAGACCCAGTACTTC,CASSFFTGLGETQYF,TRBJ2-5,TRBV7-2,-,-
TGTGCCAGCAGCTTAGCAGGGGCTAGCGGGGGATGGCAAGAGACCCAGTACTTC,CASSLAGASGGWQETQYF,TRBJ2-5,TRBV7-2,TRBD2,-
TGTGCCAGCAGGTCCAGGACAGGCGGCCGCACAGATACGCAGTATTTT,CASRSRTGGRTDTQYF,TRBJ2-3,TRBV7-9,TRBD1,-
TGTGCCAGCCTTACCCACCGCCGGGACAGGGCTAAAGATACGCAGTATTTT,CASLTHRRDRAKDTQYF,TRBJ2-3,TRBV28,TRBD1,-
TGTGCCAGCAGAGGAGGTAGCGCCTATGGCTACACCTTC,CASRGGSAYGYTF,TRBJ1-2,TRBV12-3/TRBV12-4,-,few
TGTGCCAGCAGCCCATACACCGGGGAGCTGTTTTTT,CASSPYTGELFF,TRBJ2-2,TRBV9,-,few
TGCAGTGCTGGACAGGGCGGCCACGAGCAGTACTTC,CSAGQGGHEQYF,TRBJ2-7,TRBV20-1,TRBD1,-
TGCGCCAGCAGTGAGGGACTAGCGGATTACAATGAGCAGTTCTTC,CASSEGLADYNEQFF,TRBJ2-1,TRBV10-2,TRBD2,-
TGTGCCAGCAGCTTAGTCTTGAGGTCGCACCAAGAGACCCAGTACTTC,CASSLVLRSHQETQYF,TRBJ2-5,TRBV7-8,-,few
TGTGCCAGCAGCGTAGGGGGTCTCGATGAGCAGTTCTTC,CASSVGGLDEQFF,TRBJ2-1,TRBV9,-,few
TGCGCCAGCAGCTTGTTGCCAGCAACCGGGACAGGGGACTATGGCTACACCTTC,CASSLLPATGTGDYGYTF,TRBJ1-2,TRBV5-1,TRBD1,-
TGTGCCAGCAGTGAAGGGGACAGCTACGAGCAGTACTTC,CASSEGDSYEQYF,TRBJ2-7,TRBV25-1,TRBD1,few
TGCAGTGCTAGAGTTACCGGGGGCGCCGGCAATCAGCCCCAGCATTTT,CSARVTGGAGNQPQHF,TRBJ1-5,TRBV20-1,-,-
TGTGCCAGCAGTGACAGGGGCCCCCTCCACTTT,CASSDRGPLHF,TRBJ1-6,TRBV12-3/TRBV12-4,TRBD1,-
TGTGCCATCAGCGACCCAGAAACCCTGACCTACGAGCAGTACTTC,CAISDPETLTYEQYF,TRBJ2-7,TRBV10-3,-,once
TGCGCCAGCAGCCCAGCGGATGGACTAGCGGGAGTTGAGCAGTTCTTC,CASSPADGLAGVEQFF,TRBJ2-1,TRBV4-3,TRBD2,few
TGTGCCAGCAGCCACAGGGTTACAGATACGCAGTATTTT,CASSHRVTDTQYF,TRBJ2-3,TRBV12-3/TRBV12-4,-,-
TGTGCCAGCAGCCATCCCCGGCGGACATTTGGAAACACCATATATTTT,CASSHPRRTFGNTIYF,TRBJ1-3,TRBV7-3,-,few
TGCGCCAGCACCCGAGAGGGGGCGCGGAACACAGATACGCAGTATTTT,CASTREGARNTDTQYF,TRBJ2-3,TRBV4-1,TRBD1,-
TGTGCCAGTGCTCGGTGGGGAGGAGATACGCAGTATTTT,CASARWGGDTQYF,TRBJ2-3,TRBV6-5,-,few
TGTGCTAGTGGTTTGGCTCACCCGGTAGGGGAATGGGACAATTTAACCTACAATGAGCAGTTCTTC,CASGLAHPVGEWDNLTYNEQFF,TRBJ2-1,TRBV12-5,-,-
TGCGCCAGCAGCCATACCACAGGGGACACTGAAGCTTTCTTT,CASSHTTGDTEAFF,TRBJ1-1,TRBV4-1,TRBD1,few
TGCGCCAGCAGCCAAGACCCAGCGGGAGGGCTACGCTCCTACAATGAGCAGTTCTTC,CASSQDPAGGLRSYNEQFF,TRBJ2-1,TRBV4-3,TRBD2,few
TGCGCCAGCAGCCAAACAGGGGGGAAAGAAGCTTTCTTT,CASSQTGGKEAFF,TRBJ1-1,TRBV4-1,TRBD1,few
TGTGCCAGTAGCGACGGGCGGGAGTTCGGAGATACGCAGTATTTT,CASSDGREFGDTQYF,TRBJ2-3,TRBV19,TRBD2,few
TGTGCCAGCAGCTTAGGAGGGGACAGGGCTATACATGAGCAGTTCTTC,CASSLGGDRAIHEQFF,TRBJ2-1,TRBV13,TRBD1,-
TGCAGCGTGGATAGCGGGGCCTACAATGAGCAGTTCTTC,CSVDSGAYNEQFF,TRBJ2-1,TRBV29-1,TRBD2,few
TGTGCCAGCAGCCTGACAGGGGGCCGCCCAGATACGCAGTATTTT,CASSLTGGRPDTQYF,TRBJ2-3,TRBV6-2/TRBV6-3,TRBD1,few
TGTGCCAGCAGCTTTAGGGACTTCCGTCAGTTCTTC,CASSFRDFRQFF,TRBJ2-1,TRBV11-3,-,few
TGTGCCAGCAGCAACCGGGATCTGGGAACAGATACGCAGTATTTT,CASSNRDLGTDTQYF,TRBJ2-3,TRBV7-9,-,-
TGTGCCTCCGGACTAGCGGGAGGGCCTGATACGCAGTATTTT,CASGLAGGPDTQYF,TRBJ2-3,TRBV30,TRBD2,-